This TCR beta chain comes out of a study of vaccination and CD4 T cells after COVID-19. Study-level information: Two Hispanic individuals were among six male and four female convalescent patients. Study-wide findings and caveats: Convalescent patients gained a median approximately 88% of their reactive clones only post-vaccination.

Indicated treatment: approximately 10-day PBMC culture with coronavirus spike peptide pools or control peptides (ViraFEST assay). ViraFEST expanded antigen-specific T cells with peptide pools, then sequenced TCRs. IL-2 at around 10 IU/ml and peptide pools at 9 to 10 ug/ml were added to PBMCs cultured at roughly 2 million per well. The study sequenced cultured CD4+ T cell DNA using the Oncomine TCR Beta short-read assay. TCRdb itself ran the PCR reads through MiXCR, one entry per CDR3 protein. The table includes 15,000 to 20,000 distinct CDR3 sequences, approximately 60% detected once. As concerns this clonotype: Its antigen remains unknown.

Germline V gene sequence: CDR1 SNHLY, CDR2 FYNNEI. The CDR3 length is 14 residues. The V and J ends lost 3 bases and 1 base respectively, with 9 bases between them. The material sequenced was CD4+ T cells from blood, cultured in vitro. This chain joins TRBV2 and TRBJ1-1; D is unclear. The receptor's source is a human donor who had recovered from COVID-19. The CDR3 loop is CASSDLVGNTEAFF. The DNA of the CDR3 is TGTGCCAGCAGTGATTTGGTCGGGAACACTGAAGCTTTCTTT.